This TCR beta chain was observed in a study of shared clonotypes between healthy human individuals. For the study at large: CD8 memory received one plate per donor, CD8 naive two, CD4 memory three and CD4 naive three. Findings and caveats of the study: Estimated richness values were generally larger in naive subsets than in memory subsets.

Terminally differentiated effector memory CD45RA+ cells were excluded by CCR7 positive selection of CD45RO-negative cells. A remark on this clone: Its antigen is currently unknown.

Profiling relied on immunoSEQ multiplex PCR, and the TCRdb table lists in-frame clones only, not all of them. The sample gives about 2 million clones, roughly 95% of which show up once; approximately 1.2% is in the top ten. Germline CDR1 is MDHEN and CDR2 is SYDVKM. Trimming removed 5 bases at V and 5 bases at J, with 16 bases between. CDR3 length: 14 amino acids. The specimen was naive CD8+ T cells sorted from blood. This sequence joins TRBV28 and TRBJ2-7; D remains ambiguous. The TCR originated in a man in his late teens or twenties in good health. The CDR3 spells CASSPYVSSHEQYF. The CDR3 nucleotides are TGTGCCAGCAGTCCCTACGTGAGTTCCCACGAGCAGTACTTC.